This TCR beta chain was obtained from a study of blood T cell repertoires in COVID-19. In the study overall: The United States, Italy and Spain supplied acute and convalescent COVID-19 samples. T cells, B-cell-depleted T cells, or PBMCs provided the cDNA or gDNA that served as material.

The CDR3 extends over 17 amino acids. After removal of 4 bases from V and 8 bases from J, the junction contained 16 bases not matched to a gene. Germline-derived CDR1 and CDR2 are SGHAT and FQNNGV. Per the original data handling: Amplified reference gene primers provided the basis for estimating nucleated cell counts. Here immunoSEQ multiplex PCR was the method, and the copy in TCRdb shows in-frame clones only, minus some. The V and J calls and clone size were taken over from that table, and D and trimming were inferred from the DNA. The table lists some 140,000 clones, around 78% of them singletons, with around 1.5% in the top ten.

The receptor comes from an elderly man with acute or convalescent COVID-19. Sequenced: peripheral blood. This chain connects TRBV11-2 to TRBJ1-4; 7 bases align to TRBD1. The CDR3 DNA reads as TGTGCCAGCAGCTCACTAGCGGGGCCGAGGGGGCAAGAAAAACTGTTTTTT. It yields the protein CASSSLAGPRGQEKLFF.